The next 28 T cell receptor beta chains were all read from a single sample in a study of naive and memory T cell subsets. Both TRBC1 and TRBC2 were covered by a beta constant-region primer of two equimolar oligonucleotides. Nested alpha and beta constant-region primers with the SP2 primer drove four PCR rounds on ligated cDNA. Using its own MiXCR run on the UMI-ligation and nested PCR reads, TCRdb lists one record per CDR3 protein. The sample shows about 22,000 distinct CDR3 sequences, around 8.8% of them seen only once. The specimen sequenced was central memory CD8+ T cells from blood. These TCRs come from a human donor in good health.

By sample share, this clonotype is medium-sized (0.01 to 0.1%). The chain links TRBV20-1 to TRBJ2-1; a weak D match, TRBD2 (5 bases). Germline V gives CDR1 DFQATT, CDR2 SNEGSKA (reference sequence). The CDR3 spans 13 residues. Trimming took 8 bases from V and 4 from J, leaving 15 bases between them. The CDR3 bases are TGCAGTTGGAGGACGGAAGAGTACAATGAGCAGTTCTTC. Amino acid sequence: CSWRTEEYNEQFF.

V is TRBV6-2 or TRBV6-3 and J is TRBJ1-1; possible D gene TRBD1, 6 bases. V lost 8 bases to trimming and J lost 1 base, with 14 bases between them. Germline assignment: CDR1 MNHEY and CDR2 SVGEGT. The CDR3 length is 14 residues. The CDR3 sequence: CASGSGASNTEAFF. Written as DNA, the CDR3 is TGTGCCAGCGGGTCAGGGGCGTCGAACACTGAAGCTTTCTTT.

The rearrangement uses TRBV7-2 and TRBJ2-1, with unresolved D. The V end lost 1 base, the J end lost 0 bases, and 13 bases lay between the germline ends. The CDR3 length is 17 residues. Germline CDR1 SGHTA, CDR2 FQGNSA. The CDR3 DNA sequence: TGTGCCAGCAGCTTAGAGGGCAGCCCAAGCTCCTACAATGAGCAGTTCTTC. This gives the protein CASSLEGSPSSYNEQFF.

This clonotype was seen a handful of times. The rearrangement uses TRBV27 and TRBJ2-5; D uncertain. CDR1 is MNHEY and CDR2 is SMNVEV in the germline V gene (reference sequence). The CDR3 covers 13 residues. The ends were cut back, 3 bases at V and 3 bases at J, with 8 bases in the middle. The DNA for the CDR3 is TGTGCCAGCAGTTTGTCAGAAGAAGAGACCCAGTACTTC. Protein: CASSLSEEETQYF.

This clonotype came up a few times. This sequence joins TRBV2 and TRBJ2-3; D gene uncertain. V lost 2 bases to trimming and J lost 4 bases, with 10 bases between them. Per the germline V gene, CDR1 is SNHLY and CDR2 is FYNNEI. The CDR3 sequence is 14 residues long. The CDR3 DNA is TGTGCCAGCAGTGAAAGGGCTGGAGCAGATACGCAGTATTTT. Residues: CASSERAGADTQYF.

CDR3 region: CASLARNYNEQFF. CDR3 DNA sequence: TGTGCCAGCCTAGCACGCAACTACAATGAGCAGTTCTTC. The rearrangement uses TRBV2 and TRBJ2-1; D perhaps matches TRBD2 (5 bases). The germline V gene has CDR1 SNHLY and CDR2 FYNNEI. V gave up 8 bases and J gave up 3 bases, with 11 bases separating them. This CDR3 is 13 amino acids long.

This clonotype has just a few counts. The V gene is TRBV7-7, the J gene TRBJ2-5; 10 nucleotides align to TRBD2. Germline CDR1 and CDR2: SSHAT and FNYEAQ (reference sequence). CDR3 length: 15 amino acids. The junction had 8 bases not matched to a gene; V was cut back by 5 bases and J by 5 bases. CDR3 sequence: CASSLMGLALETQYF. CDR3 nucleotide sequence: TGTGCCAGCAGCCTGATGGGACTAGCGTTGGAGACCCAGTACTTC.

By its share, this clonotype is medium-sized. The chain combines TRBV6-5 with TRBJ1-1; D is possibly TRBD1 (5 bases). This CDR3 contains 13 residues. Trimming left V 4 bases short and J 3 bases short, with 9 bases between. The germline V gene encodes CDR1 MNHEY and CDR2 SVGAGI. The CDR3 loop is CASSLGVDTEAFF. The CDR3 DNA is TGTGCCAGCAGTTTAGGGGTTGACACTGAAGCTTTCTTT.

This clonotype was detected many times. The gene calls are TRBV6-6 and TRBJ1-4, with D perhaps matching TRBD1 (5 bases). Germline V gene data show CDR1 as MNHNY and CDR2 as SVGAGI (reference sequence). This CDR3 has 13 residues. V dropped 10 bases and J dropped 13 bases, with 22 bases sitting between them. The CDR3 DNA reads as TGTGCCACCCTACAGAGGGGCCTCCGTGGACTGTTTTTT. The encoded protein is CATLQRGLRGLFF.

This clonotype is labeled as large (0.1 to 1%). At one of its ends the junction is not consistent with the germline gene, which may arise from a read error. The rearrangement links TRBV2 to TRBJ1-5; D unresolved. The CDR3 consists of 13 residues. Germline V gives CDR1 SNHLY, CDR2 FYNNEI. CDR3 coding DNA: TGTGCCAGCAGTCCGGTGGGAGATCAGGCCCAGCATTTT. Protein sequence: CASSPVGDQAQHF.

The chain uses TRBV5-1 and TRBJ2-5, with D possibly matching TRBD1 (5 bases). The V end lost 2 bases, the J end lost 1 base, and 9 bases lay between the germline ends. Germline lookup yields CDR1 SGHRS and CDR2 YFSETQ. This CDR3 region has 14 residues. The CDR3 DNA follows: TGCGCCAGCAGCTTATGGACACGCCAAGAGACCCAGTACTTC. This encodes CASSLWTRQETQYF.

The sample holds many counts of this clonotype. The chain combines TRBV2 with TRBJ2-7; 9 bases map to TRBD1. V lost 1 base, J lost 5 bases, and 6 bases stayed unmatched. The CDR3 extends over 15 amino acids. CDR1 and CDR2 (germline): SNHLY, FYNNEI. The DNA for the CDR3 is TGTGCCAGCAGTGAAGATGGGGACAGGGACCACGAGCAGTACTTC. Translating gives CASSEDGDRDHEQYF.

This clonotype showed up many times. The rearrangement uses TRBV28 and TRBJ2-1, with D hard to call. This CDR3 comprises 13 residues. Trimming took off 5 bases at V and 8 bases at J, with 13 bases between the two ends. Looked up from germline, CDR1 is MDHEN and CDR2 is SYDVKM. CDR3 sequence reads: CASSPLSSHEQFF. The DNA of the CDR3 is TGTGCCAGCAGTCCCCTAAGTAGCCATGAGCAGTTCTTC.

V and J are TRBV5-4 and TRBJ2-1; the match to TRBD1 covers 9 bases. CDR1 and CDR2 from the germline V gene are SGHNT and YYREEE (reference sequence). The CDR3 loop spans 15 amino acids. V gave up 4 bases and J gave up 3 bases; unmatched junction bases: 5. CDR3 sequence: CASSGYRGLYNEQFF. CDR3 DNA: TGTGCCAGCAGCGGCTACAGGGGGCTCTACAATGAGCAGTTCTTC. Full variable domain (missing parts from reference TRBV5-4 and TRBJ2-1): ETGVTQSPTHLIKTRGQQVTLRCSSQSGHNTVSWYQQALGQGPQFIFQYYREEENGRGNFPPRFSGLQFPNYSSELNVNALELDDSALYLCASSGYRGLYNEQFFGPGTRLTVL.

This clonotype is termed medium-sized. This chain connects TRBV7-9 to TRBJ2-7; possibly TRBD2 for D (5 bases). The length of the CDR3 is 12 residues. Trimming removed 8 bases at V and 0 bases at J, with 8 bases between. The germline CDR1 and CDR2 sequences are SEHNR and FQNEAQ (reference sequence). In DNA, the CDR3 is TGTGCCAGCCGAGGGTACTCCTACGAGCAGTACTTC. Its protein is CASRGYSYEQYF. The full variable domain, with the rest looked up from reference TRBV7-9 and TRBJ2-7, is DTGVSQNPRHKITKRGQNVTFRCDPISEHNRLYWYRQTLGQGPEFLTYFQNEAQLEKSRLLSDRFSAERPKGSFSTLEIQRTEQGDSAMYLCASRGYSYEQYFGPGTRLTVT.

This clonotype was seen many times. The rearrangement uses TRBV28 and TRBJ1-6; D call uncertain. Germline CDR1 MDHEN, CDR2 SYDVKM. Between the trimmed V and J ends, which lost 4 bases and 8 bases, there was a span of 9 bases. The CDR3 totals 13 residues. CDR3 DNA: TGTGCCAGCAGTTGGGCACGCTATTCACCCCTCCACTTT. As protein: CASSWARYSPLHF.

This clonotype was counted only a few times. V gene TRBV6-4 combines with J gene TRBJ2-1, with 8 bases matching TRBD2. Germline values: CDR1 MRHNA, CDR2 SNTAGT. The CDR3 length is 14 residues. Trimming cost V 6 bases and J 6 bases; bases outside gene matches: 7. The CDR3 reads CASSEGLGGNEQFF. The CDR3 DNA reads TGTGCCAGCAGCGAGGGACTAGGCGGCAATGAGCAGTTCTTC.

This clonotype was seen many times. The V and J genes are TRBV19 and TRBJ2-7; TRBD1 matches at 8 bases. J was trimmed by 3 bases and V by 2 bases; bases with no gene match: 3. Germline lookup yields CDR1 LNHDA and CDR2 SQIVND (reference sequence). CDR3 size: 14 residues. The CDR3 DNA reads TGTGCCAGTAGTATAACACAGGGGGTCTACGAGCAGTACTTC. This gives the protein CASSITQGVYEQYF.

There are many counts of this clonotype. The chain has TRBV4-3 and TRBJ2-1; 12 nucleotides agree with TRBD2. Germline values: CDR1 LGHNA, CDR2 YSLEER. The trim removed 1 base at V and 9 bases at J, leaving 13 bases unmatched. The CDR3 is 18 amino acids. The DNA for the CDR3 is TGCGCCAGCAGCCAAGCGCCCTATCTAGCGGGAGGGGAGGGTGAGCAGTTCTTC. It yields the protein CASSQAPYLAGGEGEQFF.

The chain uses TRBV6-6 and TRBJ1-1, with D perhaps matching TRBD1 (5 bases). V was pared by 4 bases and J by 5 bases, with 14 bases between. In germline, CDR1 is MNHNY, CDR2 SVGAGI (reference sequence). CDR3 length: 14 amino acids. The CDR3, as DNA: TGTGCCAGCAGTTCCACGAGAGGGGCGACTGAAGCTTTCTTT. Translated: CASSSTRGATEAFF.

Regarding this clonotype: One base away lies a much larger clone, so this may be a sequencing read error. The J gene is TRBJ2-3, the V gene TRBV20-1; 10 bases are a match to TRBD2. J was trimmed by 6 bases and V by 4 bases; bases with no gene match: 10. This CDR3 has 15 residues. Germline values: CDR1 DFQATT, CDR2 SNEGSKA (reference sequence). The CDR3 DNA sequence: TGCAGTGCTAATCGTCTAGCGGGAGAATGGGATACGCAGTATTTT. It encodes CSANRLAGEWDTQYF.

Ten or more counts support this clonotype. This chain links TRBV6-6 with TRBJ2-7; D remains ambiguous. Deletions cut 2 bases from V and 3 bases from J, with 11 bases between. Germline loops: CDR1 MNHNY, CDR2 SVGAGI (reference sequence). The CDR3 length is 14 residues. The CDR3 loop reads CASSYEPPNYEQYF. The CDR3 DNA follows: TGTGCCAGCAGTTACGAACCTCCAAACTACGAGCAGTACTTC.

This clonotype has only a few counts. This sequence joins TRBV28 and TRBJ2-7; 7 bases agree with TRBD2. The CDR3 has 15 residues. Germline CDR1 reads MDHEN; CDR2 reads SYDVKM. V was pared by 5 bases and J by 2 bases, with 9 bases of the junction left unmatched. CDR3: CASSPGLAEAYEQYF. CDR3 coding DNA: TGTGCCAGCAGTCCGGGTCTAGCGGAGGCCTACGAGCAGTACTTC.

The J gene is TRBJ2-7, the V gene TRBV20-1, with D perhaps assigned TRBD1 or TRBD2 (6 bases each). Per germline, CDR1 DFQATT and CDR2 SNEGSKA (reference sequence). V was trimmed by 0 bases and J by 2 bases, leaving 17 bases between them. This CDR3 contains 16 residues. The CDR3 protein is CSARDFRGPAAYEQYF. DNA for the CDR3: TGCAGTGCTAGAGATTTTCGGGGGCCCGCCGCCTACGAGCAGTACTTC.

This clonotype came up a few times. The CDR3 reads CSVDGITGPTPSYEQYF. The CDR3 DNA follows: TGCAGCGTCGACGGTATTACAGGGCCCACTCCCTCCTACGAGCAGTACTTC. The chain couples TRBV29-1 to TRBJ2-7; tentatively, D is TRBD1 (6 bases). CDR1 and CDR2 from the germline V gene are SQVTM and ANQGSEA. The CDR3 is made up of 17 amino acids. V was trimmed by 6 bases and J by 0 bases, leaving 24 bases between them.

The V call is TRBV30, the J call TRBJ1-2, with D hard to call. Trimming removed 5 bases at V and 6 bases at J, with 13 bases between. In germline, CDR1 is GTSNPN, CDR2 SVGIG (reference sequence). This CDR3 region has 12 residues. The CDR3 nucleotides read TGTGCCTGGCATCCCCACCGGAATGGCTACACCTTC. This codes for CAWHPHRNGYTF.

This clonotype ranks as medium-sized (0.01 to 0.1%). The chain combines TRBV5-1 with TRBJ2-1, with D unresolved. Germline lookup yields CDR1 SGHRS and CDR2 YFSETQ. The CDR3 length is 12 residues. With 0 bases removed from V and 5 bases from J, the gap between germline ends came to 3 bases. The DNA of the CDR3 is TGCGCCAGCAGCTTGGCGGACAATGAGCAGTTCTTC. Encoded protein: CASSLADNEQFF.

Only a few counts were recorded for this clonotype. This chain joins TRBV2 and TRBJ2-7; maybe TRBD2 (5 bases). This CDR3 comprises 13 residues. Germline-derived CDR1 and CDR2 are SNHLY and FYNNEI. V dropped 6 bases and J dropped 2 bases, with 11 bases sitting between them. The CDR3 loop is CASRAGITYEQYF. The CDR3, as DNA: TGTGCCAGCAGGGCGGGTATAACCTACGAGCAGTACTTC.